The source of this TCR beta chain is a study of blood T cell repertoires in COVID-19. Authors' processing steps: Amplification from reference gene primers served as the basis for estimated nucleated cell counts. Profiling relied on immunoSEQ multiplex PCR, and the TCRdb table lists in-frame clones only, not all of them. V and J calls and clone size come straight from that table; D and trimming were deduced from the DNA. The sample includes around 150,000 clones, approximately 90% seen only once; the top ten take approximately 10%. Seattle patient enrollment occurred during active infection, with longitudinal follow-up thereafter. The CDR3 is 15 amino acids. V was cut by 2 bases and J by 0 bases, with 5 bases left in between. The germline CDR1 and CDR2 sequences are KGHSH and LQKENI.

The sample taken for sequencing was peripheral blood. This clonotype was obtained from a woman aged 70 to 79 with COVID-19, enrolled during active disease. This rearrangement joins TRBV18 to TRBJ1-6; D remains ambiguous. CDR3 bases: TGTGCCAGCTCACCAGGGAGCTCCTATAATTCACCCCTCCACTTT. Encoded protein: CASSPGSSYNSPLHF.